A selection of T cell receptor beta chains follows, all from one sample in a study of T cell repertoires in cytomegalovirus infection. Antigens for these TCRs are unknown. TCRdb ran MiXCR on the reads and lists one entry per CDR3 protein. Of roughly 120,000 distinct CDR3 sequences listed, 30% to 40% were seen once; the top ten hold around three fifths. Sequencing used CD8+ T cells from cultured PBMCs, obtained from culture after CMV antigen stimulation. The receptors shown here come from a human donor in good health (CMV status not recorded). Some clones in this sample may be carry-over from other donors' samples. Both conserved end residues are part of each CDR3. The D gene is left open where the match is weak. Clone size is not always given. Where it is, it says once, few, many or a class for expanded clones.

cdr3_length	clone_size	v_call	d_call	j_call	cdr3_aa	cdr3_nt
15	many	TRBV7-2	NA	TRBJ2-3	CASSPPQGGTDTQYF	TGTGCCAGCAGCCCACCCCAGGGGGGAACAGATACGCAGTATTTT
15	few	TRBV7-2	NA	TRBJ1-1	CASSYGANPNTEAFF	TGTGCCAGCAGCTACGGGGCGAACCCGAACACTGAAGCTTTCTTT
13	few	TRBV19	TRBD1	TRBJ1-2	CASSIGRGNGYTF	TGTGCCAGTAGTATTGGCAGGGGGAATGGCTACACCTTC
13	NA	TRBV13	NA	TRBJ1-2	CASSLVRGNGYTF	TGTGCCAGCAGCCTGGTACGGGGGAACGGCTACACCTTC
13	many	TRBV6-2/TRBV6-3	NA	TRBJ1-5	CASSFTGNQPQHF	TGTGCCAGCAGTTTTACAGGGAATCAGCCCCAGCATTTT
16	NA	TRBV12-3/TRBV12-4	TRBD2	TRBJ2-3	CASSFGLAKHTDTQYF	TGTGCCAGCAGTTTTGGACTAGCGAAACACACAGATACGCAGTATTTT
15	few	TRBV27	NA	TRBJ1-2	CASSANSGSNYGYTF	TGTGCCAGCAGTGCCAACTCAGGGTCTAACTATGGCTACACCTTC
18	once	TRBV3-1	TRBD1	TRBJ2-5	CASSQNDRGRYAQETQYF	TGTGCCAGCAGCCAGAACGACAGGGGGCGATATGCCCAAGAGACCCAGTACTTC
15	few	TRBV7-2	TRBD2	TRBJ2-5	CASQGGGGVIETQYF	TGTGCCAGCCAAGGCGGCGGGGGGGTTATAGAGACCCAGTACTTC
16	NA	TRBV10-3	TRBD1	TRBJ1-2	CAISERTGGPNYGYTF	TGTGCCATCAGTGAGAGGACAGGGGGACCTAACTATGGCTACACCTTC
17	NA	TRBV20-1	NA	TRBJ1-1	CSAPSVAGDRRRTEAFF	TGCAGTGCCCCCTCCGTTGCAGGGGATCGTAGGAGGACTGAAGCTTTCTTT
15	many	TRBV7-2	NA	TRBJ2-7	CASSYDALQGYEQYF	TGTGCCAGCAGCTATGACGCCCTTCAGGGCTACGAGCAGTACTTC
11	many	TRBV7-2	NA	TRBJ1-2	CASSLPPLYTF	TGTGCCAGCAGCTTACCGCCCCTTTACACCTTC
13	few	TRBV6-1	NA	TRBJ1-5	CAIGEIGNQPQHF	TGTGCCATCGGTGAGATAGGAAATCAGCCCCAGCATTTT
17	NA	TRBV28	TRBD1	TRBJ2-7	CASSLRSTGWASYEQYF	TGTGCCAGCAGTTTACGGTCGACAGGGTGGGCGTCCTACGAGCAGTACTTC
13	few	TRBV19	NA	TRBJ2-5	CASSILSGETQYF	TGTGCCAGTAGTATATTAAGCGGCGAGACCCAGTACTTC
15	NA	TRBV10-3	NA	TRBJ2-7	CAISDTDGLGDEQYF	TGTGCCATCAGTGATACAGACGGCCTCGGGGACGAGCAGTACTTC
13	NA	TRBV27	NA	TRBJ2-5	CASSLRGDETQYF	TGTGCCAGCAGTTTAAGAGGGGATGAGACCCAGTACTTC
14	few	TRBV6-1	NA	TRBJ1-1	CASRGYRENTEAFF	TGTGCCAGCAGGGGCTACAGGGAGAACACTGAAGCTTTCTTT
13	few	TRBV6-2/TRBV6-3	NA	TRBJ2-3	CASSWDSADTQYF	TGTGCCAGCAGTTGGGATAGCGCAGATACGCAGTATTTT
15	few	TRBV28	NA	TRBJ2-7	CASSQGGMGIYEQYF	TGTGCCAGTTCACAAGGGGGAATGGGGATCTACGAGCAGTACTTC
19	NA	TRBV13	NA	TRBJ2-2	CASSPRTPYRDAGPGELFF	TGTGCCAGCAGCCCCCGGACACCCTACCGGGACGCCGGGCCCGGGGAGCTGTTTTTT
15	NA	TRBV11-2	TRBD2	TRBJ2-7	CASSQTSGRNYEQYF	TGTGCCAGCAGCCAGACTAGCGGGAGGAACTACGAGCAGTACTTC
15	NA	TRBV27	NA	TRBJ2-2	CASSPPGAHTGELFF	TGTGCCAGCAGTCCCCCGGGGGCGCACACCGGGGAGCTGTTTTTT
13	once	TRBV6-1	NA	TRBJ1-2	CASMIPGRGGYTF	TGTGCCAGCATGATACCAGGGAGGGGTGGCTACACCTTC
16	many	TRBV7-8	TRBD1	TRBJ2-2	CASSLSPGGNTGELFF	TGTGCCAGCAGCTTAAGTCCAGGGGGCAACACCGGGGAGCTGTTTTTT
14	NA	TRBV12-3/TRBV12-4	NA	TRBJ1-4	CASSLEQNAEKLFF	TGTGCCAGCAGTTTGGAACAGAACGCCGAAAAACTGTTTTTT
15	NA	TRBV7-2	TRBD1	TRBJ2-3	CASSLTGAITDTQYF	TGTGCCAGCAGCTTGACAGGGGCTATCACAGATACGCAGTATTTT
13	NA	TRBV27	NA	TRBJ2-7	CASSLDVNYEQYF	TGTGCCAGCAGTTTGGACGTTAACTACGAGCAGTACTTC
16	many	TRBV7-6	NA	TRBJ2-7	CASSLDQAGHPNEQYF	TGTGCCAGCAGCTTAGACCAGGCAGGTCATCCCAACGAGCAGTACTTC
18	NA	TRBV4-1	TRBD1	TRBJ2-3	CASSPTWLTGAATDTQYF	TGCGCCAGCAGCCCGACATGGTTAACAGGGGCAGCCACAGATACGCAGTATTTT
14	NA	TRBV7-6	NA	TRBJ1-1	CASSLGDMNTEAFF	TGTGCCAGCAGCTTAGGGGACATGAACACTGAAGCTTTCTTT
15	NA	TRBV4-2	TRBD2	TRBJ2-1	CASSQDMASGGEQFF	TGTGCCAGCAGCCAAGATATGGCTAGCGGGGGAGAGCAGTTCTTC
14	few	TRBV7-8	NA	TRBJ1-5	CASSLGVGGQPQHF	TGTGCCAGCAGCTTAGGGGTGGGGGGTCAGCCCCAGCATTTT
16	NA	TRBV7-9	NA	TRBJ1-1	CASSPRQRLMNTEAFF	TGTGCCAGCAGCCCCCGACAGAGACTTATGAACACTGAAGCTTTCTTT
13	few	TRBV12-3/TRBV12-4	NA	TRBJ1-1	CASSRGAGTEAFF	TGTGCCAGCAGTCGAGGGGCTGGTACTGAAGCTTTCTTT